This T cell receptor (beta chain) was recovered during a study of T-cell memory formation after mild COVID-19. TCRdb fed the 5' RACE reads into MiXCR, producing one record per CDR3 protein. The sample records 250,000 to 350,000 distinct CDR3 sequences, 19% being singletons. CDR3 length equals 13 residues. Trimming removed 3 bases from V and 4 bases from J, with 9 bases in between. The chain is built from TRBV12-3 or TRBV12-4 and TRBJ2-5; D possibly matches TRBD1 or TRBD2 (5 bases each). Sequences were obtained from PBMCs or a T cell subset sorted from them (not recorded which). The source of this sequence is a man between 18 and 35 years old who had mild COVID-19 (a few samples of this study predate the infection). Cell type and time point are not known. The CDR3 loop is CASSLWGLETQYF. The CDR3 nucleotides read TGTGCCAGCAGTTTGTGGGGGTTAGAGACCCAGTACTTC.